This note documents a single T cell receptor beta chain sequence. What it recognizes is unknown. This sample includes further DNA sequences coding for the same CDR3. The data belong to a study of CD8+ T cells in alopecia areata. Whole-study context: The duration of tofacitinib was 6 to 18 months, with 6 months off drug afterward. General study results and limits: Tofacitinib did not eliminate many expanded lesional clones from scalp or blood.

V was trimmed by 8 bases and J by 6 bases, leaving 6 bases between them. The germline CDR1 and CDR2 sequences are GTSNPN and SVGIG (reference sequence). This CDR3 comprises 9 residues. cDNA prepared by RNA extraction and subsequent reverse transcription served as the template for sequencing. TCRdb keeps only in-frame clones here, not all; method: immunoSEQ multiplex PCR. The sample lists around 70,000 clones; 25% to 30% were seen once. Treatment reported: oral pan-JAK inhibitor, 5-10 mg twice daily. The chain carries TRBV30 and TRBJ2-3; D possibly uses TRBD1 or TRBD2 (5 bases each). Sequencing used CD8+ T cells sorted from blood, obtained at week 4, from a patient treated with tofacitinib. This TCR was sampled from a human donor with alopecia areata. The CDR3 region has the DNA TGTGCCGGGGGTGATACGCAGTATTTT. Its protein is CAGGDTQYF. The full variable domain, rest sourced from reference TRBV30 and TRBJ2-3, is SQTIHQWPATLVQPVGSPLSLECTVEGTSNPNLYWYRQAAGRGLQLLFYSVGIGQISSEVPQNLSASRPQDRQFILSSKKLLLSDSGFYLCAGGDTQYFGPGTRLTVL.